Sequencing of this T cell receptor (beta chain) was carried out in a study of regulatory T cells in long-lasting Graves disease. The CDR3 has 15 amino acids. Germline V gene lookup returns CDR1 KGHSH and CDR2 LQKENI. The germline V and J ends were trimmed by 8 bases and 0 bases, with 13 bases remaining between them. This sample's time point: newly diagnosed GD, antithyroid drugs for less than 3 months. With RNA extracted from PBMCs as input, the TCR library was made. Study-level results: Segments TRBV28, TRBJ1-2 and TRBJ2-5 showed preferential usage in persistent disease.

Both iRepertoire HTBI primers and Arm-PCR of CDR3 regions were used to build the TCR beta libraries. TCRdb re-analysed the multiplex PCR reads in MiXCR, keeping a single row per CDR3 protein. Of hundreds of thousands of distinct CDR3 sequences listed, around 13% were seen once; the top ten hold roughly 8.2%. This clonotype was observed at least ten times. The target antigen is unknown. This sample also appeared in a second study, on T cells in Graves' hyperthyroidism and ophthalmopathy.

Sequencing used peripheral blood mononuclear cells (PBMCs), obtained at new diagnosis, from a patient treated with antithyroid drugs. The TCR comes from a woman in her thirties with Graves disease. V usage is TRBV18 and J usage is TRBJ2-2; D assignment may be TRBD1 or TRBD2 (5 bases each). In DNA, the CDR3 is TGTGCCAGCAGCCCAGGGACCCCGAACACCGGGGAGCTGTTTTTT. It specifies CASSPGTPNTGELFF.